The clone carrying this T cell receptor (beta chain) appeared a few times. The germline gives CDR1 SNHLY, CDR2 FYNNEI. The CDR3 runs 13 residues. V lost 2 bases, J lost 4 bases, and 8 bases lay in between. Original analysis: Using reference gene primer amplification, nucleated cell counts were estimated. Using immunoSEQ multiplex PCR, the repertoire was profiled, and TCRdb retains in-frame clones only, with some absent. The V and J calls and the clone size are those of that table, but D and trimming were determined from the DNA. The table lists 120,000 or so clones, 87% of them singletons. This entry is derived from a study of blood T cell repertoires in COVID-19.

Input material: peripheral blood. This chain connects TRBV2 to TRBJ1-2; no definite D call. The receptor's source is a woman aged 50 to 60 with acute or convalescent COVID-19. The CDR3: CASSELRSYGYTF. In DNA form, the CDR3 reads TGTGCCAGCAGTGAACTGAGGTCCTATGGCTACACCTTC. Supplemented by reference TRBV2 and TRBJ1-2, the full variable domain reads EPEVTQTPSHQVTQMGQEVILRCVPISNHLYFYWYRQILGQKVEFLVSFYNNEISEKSEIFDDQFSVERPDGSNFTLKIRSTKLEDSAMYFCASSELRSYGYTFGSGTRLTVV.